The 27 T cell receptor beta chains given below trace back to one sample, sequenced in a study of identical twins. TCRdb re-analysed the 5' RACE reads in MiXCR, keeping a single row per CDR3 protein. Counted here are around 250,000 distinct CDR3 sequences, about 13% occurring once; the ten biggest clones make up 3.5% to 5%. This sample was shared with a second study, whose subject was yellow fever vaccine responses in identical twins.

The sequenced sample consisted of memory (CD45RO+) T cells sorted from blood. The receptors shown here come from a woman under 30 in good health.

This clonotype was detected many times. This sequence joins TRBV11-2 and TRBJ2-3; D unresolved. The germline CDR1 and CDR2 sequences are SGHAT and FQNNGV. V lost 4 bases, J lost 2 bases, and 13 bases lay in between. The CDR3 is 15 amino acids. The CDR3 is CASSSPIEHTDTQYF. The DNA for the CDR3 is TGTGCCAGCAGCTCACCCATAGAGCACACAGATACGCAGTATTTT.

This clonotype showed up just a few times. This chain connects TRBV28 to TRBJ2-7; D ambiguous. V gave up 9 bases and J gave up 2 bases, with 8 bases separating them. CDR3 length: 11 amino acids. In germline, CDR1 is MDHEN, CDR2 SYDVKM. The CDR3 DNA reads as TGTGCCAGTTCCACCGCCTACGAGCAGTACTTC. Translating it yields CASSTAYEQYF.

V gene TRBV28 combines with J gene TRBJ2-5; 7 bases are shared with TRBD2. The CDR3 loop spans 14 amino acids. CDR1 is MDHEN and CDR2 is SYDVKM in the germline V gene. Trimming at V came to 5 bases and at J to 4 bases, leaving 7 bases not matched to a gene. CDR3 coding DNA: TGTGCCAGCAGTGAATTCCGGGGGGTAGAGACCCAGTACTTC. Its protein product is CASSEFRGVETQYF.

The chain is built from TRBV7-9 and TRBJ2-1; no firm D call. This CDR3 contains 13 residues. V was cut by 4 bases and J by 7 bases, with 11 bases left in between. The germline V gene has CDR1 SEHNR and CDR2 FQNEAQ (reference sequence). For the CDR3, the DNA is TGTGCCAGCAGCTCGCTCCCGGAAAATGAGCAGTTCTTC. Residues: CASSSLPENEQFF.

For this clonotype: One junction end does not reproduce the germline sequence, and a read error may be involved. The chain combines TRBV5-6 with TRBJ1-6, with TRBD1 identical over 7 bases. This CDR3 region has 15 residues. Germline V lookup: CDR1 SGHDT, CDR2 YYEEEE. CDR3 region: CASSSDREYSSPLHF. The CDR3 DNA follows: TGTGCCAGCAGCTCAGACAGGGAATATAGTTCACCCCTCCACTTT.

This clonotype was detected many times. The CDR3 bases are TGTGCCAGCAGTCCCGGGACCGAGCAGTACTTC. Encoded protein: CASSPGTEQYF. The chain carries TRBV12-3 or TRBV12-4 and TRBJ2-7; D could derive from TRBD1 or TRBD2 (5 bases each). V was pared by 5 bases and J by 6 bases, with 8 bases between. CDR3 length: 11 residues.

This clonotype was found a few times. The CDR3 region has the DNA TGTGCCAGCAGCTTCAAGTTTAACTCTAGGGGCACTGAAGCTTTCTTT. It is translated as CASSFKFNSRGTEAFF. V and J are TRBV5-6 and TRBJ1-1, with D perhaps matching TRBD1 (5 bases). V was cut by 2 bases and J by 4 bases, with 18 bases left in between. The CDR3 sequence is 16 residues long. Germline lookup yields CDR1 SGHDT and CDR2 YYEEEE.

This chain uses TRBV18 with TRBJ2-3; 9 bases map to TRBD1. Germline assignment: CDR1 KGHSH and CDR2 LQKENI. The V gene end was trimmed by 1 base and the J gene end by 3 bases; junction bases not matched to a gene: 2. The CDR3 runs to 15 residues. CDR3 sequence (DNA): TGTGCCAGCTCACCACTAGGACAGGGGACAGATACGCAGTATTTT. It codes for CASSPLGQGTDTQYF.

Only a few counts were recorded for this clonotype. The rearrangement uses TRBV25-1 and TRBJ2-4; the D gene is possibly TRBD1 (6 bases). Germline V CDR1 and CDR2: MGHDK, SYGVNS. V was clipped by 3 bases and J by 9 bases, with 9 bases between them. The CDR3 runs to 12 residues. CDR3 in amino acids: CASSDRGGIQYF. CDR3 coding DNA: TGTGCCAGCAGTGATAGAGGGGGCATTCAGTACTTC.

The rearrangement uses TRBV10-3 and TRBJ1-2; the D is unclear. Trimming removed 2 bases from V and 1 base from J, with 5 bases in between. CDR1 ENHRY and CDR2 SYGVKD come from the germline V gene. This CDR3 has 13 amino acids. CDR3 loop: CAISEDSNYGYTF. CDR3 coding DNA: TGTGCCATCAGTGAGGATAGTAACTATGGCTACACCTTC.

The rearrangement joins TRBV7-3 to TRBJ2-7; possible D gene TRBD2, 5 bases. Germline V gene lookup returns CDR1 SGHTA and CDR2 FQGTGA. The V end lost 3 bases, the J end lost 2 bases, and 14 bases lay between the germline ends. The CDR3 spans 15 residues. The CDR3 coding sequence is TGTGCCAGCAGCTTCGACCAACTAGTTCCCTACGAGCAGTACTTC. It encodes CASSFDQLVPYEQYF.

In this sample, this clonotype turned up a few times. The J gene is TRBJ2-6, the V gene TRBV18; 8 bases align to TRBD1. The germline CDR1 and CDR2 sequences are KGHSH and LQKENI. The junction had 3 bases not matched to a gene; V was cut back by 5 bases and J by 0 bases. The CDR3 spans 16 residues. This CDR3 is CASSGTGDSGANVLTF. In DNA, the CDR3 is TGTGCCAGCTCAGGGACAGGCGACTCTGGGGCCAACGTCCTGACTTTC.

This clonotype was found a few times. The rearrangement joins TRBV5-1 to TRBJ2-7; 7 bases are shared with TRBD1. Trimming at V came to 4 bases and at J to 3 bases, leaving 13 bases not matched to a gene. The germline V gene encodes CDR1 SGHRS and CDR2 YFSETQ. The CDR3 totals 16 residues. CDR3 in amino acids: CASSDRQGTILYEQYF. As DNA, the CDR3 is TGCGCCAGCAGCGACAGACAGGGAACTATTCTCTACGAGCAGTACTTC.

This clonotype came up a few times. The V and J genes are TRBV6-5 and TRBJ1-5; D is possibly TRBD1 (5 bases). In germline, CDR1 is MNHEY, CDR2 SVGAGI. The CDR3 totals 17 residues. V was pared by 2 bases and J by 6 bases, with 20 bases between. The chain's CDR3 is CASSYPRGGDGAQPQHF. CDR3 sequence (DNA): TGTGCCAGCAGTTACCCGCGGGGGGGGGATGGGGCTCAGCCCCAGCATTTT.

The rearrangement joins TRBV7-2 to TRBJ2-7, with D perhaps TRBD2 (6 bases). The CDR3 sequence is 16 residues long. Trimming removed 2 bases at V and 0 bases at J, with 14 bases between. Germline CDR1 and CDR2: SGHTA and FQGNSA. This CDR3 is CASSLSSRRDSYEQYF. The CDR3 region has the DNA TGTGCCAGCAGCTTATCCTCCCGGCGGGACTCCTACGAGCAGTACTTC.

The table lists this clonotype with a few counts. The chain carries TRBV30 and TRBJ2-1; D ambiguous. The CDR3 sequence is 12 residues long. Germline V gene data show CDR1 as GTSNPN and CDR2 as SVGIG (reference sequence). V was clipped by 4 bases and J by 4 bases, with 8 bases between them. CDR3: CAWKGIYNEQFF. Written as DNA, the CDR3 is TGTGCCTGGAAGGGCATATACAATGAGCAGTTCTTC.

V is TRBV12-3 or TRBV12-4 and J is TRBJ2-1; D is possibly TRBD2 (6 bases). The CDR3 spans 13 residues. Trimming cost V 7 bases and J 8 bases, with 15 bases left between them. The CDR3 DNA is TGTGCCAGCAACCGGGAACAGCGGGATGAGCAGTTCTTC. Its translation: CASNREQRDEQFF.

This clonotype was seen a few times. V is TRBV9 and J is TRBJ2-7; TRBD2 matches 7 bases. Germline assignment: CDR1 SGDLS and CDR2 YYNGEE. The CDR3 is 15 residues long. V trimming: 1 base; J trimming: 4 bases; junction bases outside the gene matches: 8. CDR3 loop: CASSVMPAGPYEQYF. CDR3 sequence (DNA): TGTGCCAGCAGCGTAATGCCAGCGGGGCCGTACGAGCAGTACTTC.

CDR3 amino acids: CSVGRGAYEQYF. As DNA, the CDR3 is TGCAGCGTTGGCAGGGGAGCCTACGAGCAGTACTTC. This chain connects TRBV29-1 to TRBJ2-7; possible D gene TRBD1, 6 bases. This CDR3 is built from 12 residues. The germline V gene has CDR1 SQVTM and CDR2 ANQGSEA. The V end was cut by 4 bases, the J end by 2 bases, with 9 bases between.

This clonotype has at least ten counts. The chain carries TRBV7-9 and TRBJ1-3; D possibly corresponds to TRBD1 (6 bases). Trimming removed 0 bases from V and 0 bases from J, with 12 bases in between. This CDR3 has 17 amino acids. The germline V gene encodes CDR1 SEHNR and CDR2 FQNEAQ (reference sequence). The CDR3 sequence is CASSLATGPLSGNTIYF. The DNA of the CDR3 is TGTGCCAGCAGCTTAGCGACAGGTCCCCTCTCTGGAAACACCATATATTTT.

CDR3 bases: TGTGCCAGCAGTGCCCGGACAGTCGCTAACTATGGCTACACCTTC. Translation: CASSARTVANYGYTF. The chain carries TRBV6-1 and TRBJ1-2; the D gene is possibly TRBD1 (6 bases). Germline V gives CDR1 MNHNS, CDR2 SASEGT. CDR3 size: 15 residues. V shed 4 bases and J shed 0 bases, with 12 bases lying between them.

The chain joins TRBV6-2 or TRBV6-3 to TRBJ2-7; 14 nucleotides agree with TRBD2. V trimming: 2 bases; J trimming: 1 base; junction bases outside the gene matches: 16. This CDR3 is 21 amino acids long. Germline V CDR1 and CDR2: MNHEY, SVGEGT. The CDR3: CASSYQTAGTSGSRGSYEQYF. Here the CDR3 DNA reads TGTGCCAGCAGTTACCAAACGGCCGGGACTAGCGGGAGTCGTGGGTCCTACGAGCAGTACTTC.

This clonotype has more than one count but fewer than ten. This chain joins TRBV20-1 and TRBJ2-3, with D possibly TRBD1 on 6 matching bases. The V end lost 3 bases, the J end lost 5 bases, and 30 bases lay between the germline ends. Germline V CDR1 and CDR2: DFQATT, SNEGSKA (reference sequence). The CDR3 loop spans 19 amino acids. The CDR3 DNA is TGCAGTGCTAGTGAACGGGCAGGGGCTATCCCCTCTGCCCGAGATACGCAGTATTTT. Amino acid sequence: CSASERAGAIPSARDTQYF.

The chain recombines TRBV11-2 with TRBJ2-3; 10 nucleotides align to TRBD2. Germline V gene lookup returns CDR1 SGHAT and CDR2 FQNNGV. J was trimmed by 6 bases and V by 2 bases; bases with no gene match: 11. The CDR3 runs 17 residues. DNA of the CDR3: TGTGCCAGCAGCTTAAAACCAGCGGGGGGGCCCTTTGATACGCAGTATTTT. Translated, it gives CASSLKPAGGPFDTQYF.

The chain's CDR3 is CASSLAGQGHGQYF. The CDR3 DNA reads as TGTGCCAGCAGCTTAGCGGGACAGGGGCATGGGCAGTACTTC. The chain joins TRBV11-2 to TRBJ2-7, with 10 bases lining up with TRBD1. The CDR3 covers 14 residues. Per the germline V gene, CDR1 is SGHAT and CDR2 is FQNNGV. V shed 1 base and J 9 bases; nucleotides not matched to a gene: 6.

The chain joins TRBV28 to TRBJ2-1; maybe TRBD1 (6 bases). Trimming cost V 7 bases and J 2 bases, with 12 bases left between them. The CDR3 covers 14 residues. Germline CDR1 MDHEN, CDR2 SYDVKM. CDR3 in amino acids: CASIPGHAYNEQFF. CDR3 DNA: TGTGCCAGCATCCCGGGACACGCCTACAATGAGCAGTTCTTC.

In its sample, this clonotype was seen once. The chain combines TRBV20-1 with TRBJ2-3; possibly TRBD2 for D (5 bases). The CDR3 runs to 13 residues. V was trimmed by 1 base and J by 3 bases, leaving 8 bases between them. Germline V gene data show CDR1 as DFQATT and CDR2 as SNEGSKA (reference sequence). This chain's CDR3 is CSARVSGTDTQYF. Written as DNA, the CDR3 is TGCAGTGCTAGAGTAAGCGGAACAGATACGCAGTATTTT.